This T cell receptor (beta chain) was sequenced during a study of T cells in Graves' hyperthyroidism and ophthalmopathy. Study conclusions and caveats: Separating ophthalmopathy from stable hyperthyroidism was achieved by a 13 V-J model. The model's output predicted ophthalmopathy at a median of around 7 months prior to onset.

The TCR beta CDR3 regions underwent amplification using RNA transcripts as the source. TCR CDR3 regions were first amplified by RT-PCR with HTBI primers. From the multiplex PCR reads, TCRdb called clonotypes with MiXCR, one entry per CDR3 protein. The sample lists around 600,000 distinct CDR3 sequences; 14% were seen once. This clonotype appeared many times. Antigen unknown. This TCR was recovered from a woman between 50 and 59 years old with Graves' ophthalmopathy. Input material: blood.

The CDR3 nucleotides are TGTGCCAGCAGCTTCACGGGACGGCTACTCACAGATACGCAGTATTTT. It encodes CASSFTGRLLTDTQYF. J is TRBJ2-3 and V is TRBV7-2; either TRBD1 or TRBD2 may fit D (5 bases each). The V gene lost 3 bases and the J gene lost 2 bases, with 15 bases spanning the gap. The V gene's germline CDR1 is SGHTA and CDR2 FQGNSA. This CDR3 comprises 16 residues.